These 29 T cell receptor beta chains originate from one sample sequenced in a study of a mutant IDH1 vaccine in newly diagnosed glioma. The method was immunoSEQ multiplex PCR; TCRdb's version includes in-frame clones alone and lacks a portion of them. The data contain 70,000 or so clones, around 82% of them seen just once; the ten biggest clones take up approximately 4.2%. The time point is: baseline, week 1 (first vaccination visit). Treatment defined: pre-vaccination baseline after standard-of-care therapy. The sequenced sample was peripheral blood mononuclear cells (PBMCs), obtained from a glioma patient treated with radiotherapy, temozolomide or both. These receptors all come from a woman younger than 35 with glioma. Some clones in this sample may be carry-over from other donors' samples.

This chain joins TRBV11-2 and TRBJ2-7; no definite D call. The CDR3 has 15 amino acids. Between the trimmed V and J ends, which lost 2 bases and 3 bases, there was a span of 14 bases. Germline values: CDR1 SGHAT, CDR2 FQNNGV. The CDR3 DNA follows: TGTGCCAGCAGCTTACGGGTAGCCAGCTTCTACGAGCAGTACTTC. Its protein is CASSLRVASFYEQYF.

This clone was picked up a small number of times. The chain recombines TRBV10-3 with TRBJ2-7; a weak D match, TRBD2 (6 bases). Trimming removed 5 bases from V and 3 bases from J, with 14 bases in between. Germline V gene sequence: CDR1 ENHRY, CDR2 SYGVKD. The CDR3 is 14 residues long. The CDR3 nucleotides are TGTGCCATCAGTCGACTAGAGGAAGGCTACGAGCAGTACTTC. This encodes CAISRLEEGYEQYF.

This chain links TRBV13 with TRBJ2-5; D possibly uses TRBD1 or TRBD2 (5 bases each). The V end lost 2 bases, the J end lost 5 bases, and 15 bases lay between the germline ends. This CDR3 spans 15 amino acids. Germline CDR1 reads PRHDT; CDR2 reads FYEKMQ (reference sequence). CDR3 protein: CASSLSPGLGETQYF. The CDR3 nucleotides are TGTGCCAGCAGCTTATCTCCGGGGCTGGGTGAGACCCAGTACTTC.

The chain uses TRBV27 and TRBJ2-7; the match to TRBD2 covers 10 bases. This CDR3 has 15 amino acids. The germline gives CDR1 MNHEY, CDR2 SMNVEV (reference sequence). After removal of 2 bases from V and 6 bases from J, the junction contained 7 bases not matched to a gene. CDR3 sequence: CASSLRAGGLREQYF. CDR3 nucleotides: TGTGCCAGCAGTTTAAGAGCGGGAGGGCTACGCGAGCAGTACTTC.

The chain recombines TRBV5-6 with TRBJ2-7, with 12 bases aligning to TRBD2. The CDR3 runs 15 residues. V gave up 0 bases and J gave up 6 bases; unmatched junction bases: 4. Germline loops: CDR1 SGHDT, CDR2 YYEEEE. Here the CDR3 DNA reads TGTGCCAGCAGCTTGGCCGGACTAGCGGGACCCGAGCAGTACTTC. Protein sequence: CASSLAGLAGPEQYF.

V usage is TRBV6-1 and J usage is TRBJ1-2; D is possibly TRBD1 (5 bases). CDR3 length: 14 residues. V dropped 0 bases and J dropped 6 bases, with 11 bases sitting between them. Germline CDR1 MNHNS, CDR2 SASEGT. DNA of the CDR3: TGTGCCAGCAGTGAAGCGCAGGGTTTGGATGGCTACACCTTC. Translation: CASSEAQGLDGYTF.

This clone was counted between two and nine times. The CDR3 DNA reads TGTGCCAGCAGCGTAGTGGGGGACTATGGTACGCAGTATTTT. It yields the protein CASSVVGDYGTQYF. This sequence joins TRBV9 and TRBJ2-3; 7 bases fit TRBD2. The V and J ends lost 0 bases and 8 bases, in that order; junction bases with no gene match: 6. CDR1 and CDR2 from the germline V gene are SGDLS and YYNGEE. The CDR3 contains 14 residues. The variable domain in full, completed from reference TRBV9 and TRBJ2-3, reads DSGVTQTPKHLITATGQRVTLRCSPRSGDLSVYWYQQSLDQGLQFLIQYYNGEERAKGNILERFSAQQFPDLHSELNLSSLELGDSALYFCASSVVGDYGTQYFGPGTRLTVL.

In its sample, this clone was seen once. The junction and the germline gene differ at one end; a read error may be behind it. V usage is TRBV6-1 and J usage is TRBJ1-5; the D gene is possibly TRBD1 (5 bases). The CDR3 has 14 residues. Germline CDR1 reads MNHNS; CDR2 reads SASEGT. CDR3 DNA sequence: TGTGCCATCAGTGCCCAGGGTAGCAATCAGCCCCAGCATTTT. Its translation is CAISAQGSNQPQHF.

The CDR3, as DNA: TGTGCCAGCAGCGGAACCCGGGGCACTGAAGCTTTCTTT. Amino acid sequence: CASSGTRGTEAFF. This chain uses TRBV6-1 with TRBJ1-1; D unclear. The CDR3 is made up of 13 amino acids. Germline V gene data show CDR1 as MNHNS and CDR2 as SASEGT. Trimming pared 6 bases from V and 4 bases from J, leaving 12 bases between.

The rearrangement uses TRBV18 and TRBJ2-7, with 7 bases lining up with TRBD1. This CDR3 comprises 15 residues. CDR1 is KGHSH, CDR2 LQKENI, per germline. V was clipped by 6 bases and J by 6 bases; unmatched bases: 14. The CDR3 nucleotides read TGTGCCAGCTCCCCTCGACAGGGCCCCTCGGGCGAGCAGTACTTC. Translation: CASSPRQGPSGEQYF.

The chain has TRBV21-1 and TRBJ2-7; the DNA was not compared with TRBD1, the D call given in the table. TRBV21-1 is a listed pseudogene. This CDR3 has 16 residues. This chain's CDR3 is CASSMQRRQSSYEQYF. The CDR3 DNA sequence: TGTGCCAGCAGCATGCAGCGCCGACAGAGCTCCTACGAGCAGTACTTC.

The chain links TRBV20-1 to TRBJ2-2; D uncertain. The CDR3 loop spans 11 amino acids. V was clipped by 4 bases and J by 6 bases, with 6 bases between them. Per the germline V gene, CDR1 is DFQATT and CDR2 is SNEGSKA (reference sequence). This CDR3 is CSAKWAGELFF. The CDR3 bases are TGCAGTGCTAAATGGGCCGGGGAGCTGTTTTTT.

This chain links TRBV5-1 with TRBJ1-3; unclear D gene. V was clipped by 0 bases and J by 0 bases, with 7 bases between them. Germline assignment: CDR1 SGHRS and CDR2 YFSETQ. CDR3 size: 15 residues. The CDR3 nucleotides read TGCGCCAGCAGCTTGGTTCAGAGCTCTGGAAACACCATATATTTT. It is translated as CASSLVQSSGNTIYF.

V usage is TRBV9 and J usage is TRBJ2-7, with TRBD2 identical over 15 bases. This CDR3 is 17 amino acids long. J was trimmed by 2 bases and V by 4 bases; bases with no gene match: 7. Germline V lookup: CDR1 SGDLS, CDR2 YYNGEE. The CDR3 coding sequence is TGTGCCAGCAGCCCAGGGACTAGCGGGAGGCTCCCCTACGAGCAGTACTTC. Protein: CASSPGTSGRLPYEQYF.

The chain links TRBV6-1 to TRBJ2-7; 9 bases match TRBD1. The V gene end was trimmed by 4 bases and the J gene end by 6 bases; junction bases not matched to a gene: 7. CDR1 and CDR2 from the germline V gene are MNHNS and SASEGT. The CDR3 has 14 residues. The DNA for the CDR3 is TGTGCCAGCAGTGCCGGGACAGGGAAGGGCGAGCAGTACTTC. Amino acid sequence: CASSAGTGKGEQYF.

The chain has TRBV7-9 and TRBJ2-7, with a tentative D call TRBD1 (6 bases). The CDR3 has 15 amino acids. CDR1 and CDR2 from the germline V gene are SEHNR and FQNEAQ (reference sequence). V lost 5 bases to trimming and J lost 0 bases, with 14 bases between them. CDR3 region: CASSPTGTYSYEQYF. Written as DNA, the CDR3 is TGTGCCAGCAGCCCGACAGGCACCTACTCCTACGAGCAGTACTTC.

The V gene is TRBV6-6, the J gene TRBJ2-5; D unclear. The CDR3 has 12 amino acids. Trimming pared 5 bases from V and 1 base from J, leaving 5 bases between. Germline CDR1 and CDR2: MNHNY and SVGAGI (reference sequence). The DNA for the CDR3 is TGTGCCAGCAGTCCAGTCCAAGAGACCCAGTACTTC. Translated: CASSPVQETQYF.

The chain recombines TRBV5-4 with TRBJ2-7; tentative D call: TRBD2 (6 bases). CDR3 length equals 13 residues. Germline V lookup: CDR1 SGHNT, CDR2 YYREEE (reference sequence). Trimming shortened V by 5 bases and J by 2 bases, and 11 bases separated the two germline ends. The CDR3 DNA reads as TGTGCCAGCAGGAGGGACTTCACCTACGAGCAGTACTTC. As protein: CASRRDFTYEQYF.

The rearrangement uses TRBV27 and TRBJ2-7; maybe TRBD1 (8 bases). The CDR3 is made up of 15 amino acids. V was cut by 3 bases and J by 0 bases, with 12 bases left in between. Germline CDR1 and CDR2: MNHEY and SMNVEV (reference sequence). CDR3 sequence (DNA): TGTGCCAGCAGTTTTAACAGGGGGGGCTCCTACGAGCAGTACTTC. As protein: CASSFNRGGSYEQYF.

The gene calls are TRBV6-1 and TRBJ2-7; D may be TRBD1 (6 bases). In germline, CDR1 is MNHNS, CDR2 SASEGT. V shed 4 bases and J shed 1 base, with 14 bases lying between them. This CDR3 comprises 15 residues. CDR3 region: CASSGLSGTSYEQYF. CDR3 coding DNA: TGTGCCAGCAGTGGCCTCTCCGGGACATCCTACGAGCAGTACTTC.

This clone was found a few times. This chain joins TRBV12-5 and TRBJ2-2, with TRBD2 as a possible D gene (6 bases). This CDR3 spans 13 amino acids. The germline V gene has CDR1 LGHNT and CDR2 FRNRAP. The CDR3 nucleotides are TGTGCCAGCCGGCGGGACGGCACCGGGGAGCTGTTTTTT. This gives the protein CASRRDGTGELFF.

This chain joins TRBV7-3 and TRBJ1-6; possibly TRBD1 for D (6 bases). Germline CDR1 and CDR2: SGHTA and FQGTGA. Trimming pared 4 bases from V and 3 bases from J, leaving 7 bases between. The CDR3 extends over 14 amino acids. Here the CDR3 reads CASSSGHYNSPLHF. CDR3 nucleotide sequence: TGTGCCAGCAGCTCGGGACACTATAATTCACCCCTCCACTTT.

Written as DNA, the CDR3 is TGCGCCAGCAGCCTCTCTAGCGGGGGCACAGATACGCAGTATTTT. Its protein product is CASSLSSGGTDTQYF. The chain employs TRBV4-3 and TRBJ2-3; TRBD2 matches at 9 bases. The V segment lost 4 bases and the J segment 1 base; nucleotides outside the gene matches: 3. The CDR3 loop spans 15 amino acids. The germline V gene has CDR1 LGHNA and CDR2 YSLEER.

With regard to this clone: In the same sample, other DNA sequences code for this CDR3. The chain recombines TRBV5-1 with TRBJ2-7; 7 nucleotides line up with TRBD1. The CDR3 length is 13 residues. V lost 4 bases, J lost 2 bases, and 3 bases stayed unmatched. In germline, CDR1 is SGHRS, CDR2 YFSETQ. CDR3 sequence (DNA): TGCGCCAGCAGCCGGGGACAGCCCTACGAGCAGTACTTC. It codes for CASSRGQPYEQYF.

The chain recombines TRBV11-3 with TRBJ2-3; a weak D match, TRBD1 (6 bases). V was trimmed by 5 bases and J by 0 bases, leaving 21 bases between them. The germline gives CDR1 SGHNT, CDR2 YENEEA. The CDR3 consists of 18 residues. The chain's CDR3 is CASSPPDRTARSTDTQYF. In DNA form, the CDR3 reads TGTGCCAGCAGCCCCCCGGACAGAACCGCACGTAGCACAGATACGCAGTATTTT.

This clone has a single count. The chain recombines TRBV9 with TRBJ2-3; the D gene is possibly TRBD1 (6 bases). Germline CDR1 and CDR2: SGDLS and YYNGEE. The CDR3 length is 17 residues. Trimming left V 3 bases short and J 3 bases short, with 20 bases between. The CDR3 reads CASSAFNRVLGTDTQYF. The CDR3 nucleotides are TGTGCCAGCAGCGCCTTCAACAGGGTTTTGGGGACAGATACGCAGTATTTT.

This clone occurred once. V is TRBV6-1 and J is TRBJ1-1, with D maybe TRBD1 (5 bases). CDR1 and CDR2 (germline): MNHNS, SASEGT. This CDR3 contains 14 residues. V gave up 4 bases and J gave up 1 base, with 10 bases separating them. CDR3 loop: CASSATTANTEAFF. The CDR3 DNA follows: TGTGCCAGCAGTGCCACGACAGCGAACACTGAAGCTTTCTTT.

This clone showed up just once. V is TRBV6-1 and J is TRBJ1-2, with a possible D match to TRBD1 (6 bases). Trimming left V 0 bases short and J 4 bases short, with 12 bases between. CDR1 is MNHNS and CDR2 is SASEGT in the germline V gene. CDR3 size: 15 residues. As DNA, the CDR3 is TGTGCCAGCAGTGAAGCGGGAGCAGGGGCCTATGGCTACACCTTC. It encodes CASSEAGAGAYGYTF.

The CDR3 loop reads CASSSRAQEAFF. CDR3 DNA sequence: TGTGCCAGTAGCTCGCGGGCCCAGGAAGCTTTCTTT. The chain couples TRBV19 to TRBJ1-1; D is unresolved. The length of the CDR3 is 12 residues. V lost 6 bases and J lost 8, with 13 bases in between. CDR1 and CDR2 (germline): LNHDA, SQIVND (reference sequence). Combining the CDR3 with reference TRBV19 and TRBJ1-1 gives the whole variable domain DGGITQSPKYLFRKEGQNVTLSCEQNLNHDAMYWYRQDPGQGLRLIYYSQIVNDFQKGDIAEGYSVSREKKESFPLTVTSAQKNPTAFYLCASSSRAQEAFFGQGTRLTVV.